The 5 T cell receptor beta chains below all came from one sample that was sequenced in a study of shared clonotypes between healthy human individuals (dated by TCRdb to 2019 to 2021). Preparation of the library involved the immunoSEQ multiplex PCR assay. Sourced from immuneACCESS, this table was stored by TCRdb with only in-frame sequences that have V and J called. A share of the clones is absent; for the studies checked, an unresolved V gene accounts for under half, and the remainder has no known explanation. This sample is represented by some 1.1 million clones; 70% to 80% of them were singletons. 0.7% to 0.95% of the sample goes to the ten largest clones. Sequences were obtained from memory CD4+ T cells from PBMCs. The cell subset or site label corresponds to: CD45RA-negative fraction. These receptors were collected from a man aged 18 to 29 in good health. Some clones in this sample may be carry-over from other donors' samples.

This clone was detected once. The CDR3 coding sequence is TGTGCCAGCTCACGGGGACTAGCGGGGGATTCCTACGAGCAGTACTTC. As protein: CASSRGLAGDSYEQYF. The J gene is TRBJ2-7, the V gene TRBV18, with 14 bases that match TRBD2. The CDR3 covers 16 residues. V lost 4 bases and J lost 1; bases outside the gene matches: 3. Germline loops: CDR1 KGHSH, CDR2 LQKENI.

The chain combines TRBV18 with TRBJ1-3; D possibly corresponds to TRBD1 (6 bases). The CDR3 loop spans 14 amino acids. CDR1 KGHSH and CDR2 LQKENI come from the germline V gene. Trimming shortened V by 4 bases and J by 4 bases, and 11 bases separated the two germline ends. The CDR3 spells CASSRDTNGNTIYF. The CDR3 DNA is TGTGCCAGCTCACGGGACACTAACGGAAACACCATATATTTT.

The J gene is TRBJ2-2, the V gene TRBV5-1; D ambiguous. CDR1 is SGHRS and CDR2 is YFSETQ in the germline V gene. This CDR3 is built from 13 residues. V lost 4 bases and J lost 7, with 11 bases in between. CDR3 sequence: CASSMGHLGELFF. As DNA, the CDR3 is TGCGCCAGCAGCATGGGTCACCTCGGGGAGCTGTTTTTT.

The chain recombines TRBV7-2 with TRBJ2-1; TRBD2 aligns across 8 bases. The CDR3 runs to 13 residues. Per the germline V gene, CDR1 is SGHTA and CDR2 is FQGNSA. V was pared by 5 bases and J by 6 bases, with 3 bases of the junction left unmatched. This CDR3 reads CASSPGRGNEQFF. CDR3 DNA sequence: TGTGCCAGCAGCCCCGGGAGGGGCAATGAGCAGTTCTTC.

The table lists this clone with a count of one. V usage is TRBV7-2 and J usage is TRBJ2-7; weak D call: TRBD2 (6 bases). CDR1 SGHTA and CDR2 FQGNSA come from the germline V gene. This CDR3 has 15 residues. Deletions cut 4 bases from V and 7 bases from J, with 20 bases between. CDR3 nucleotide sequence: TGTGCCAGCAGCTACCCGTCGGTGGGCGGAGGGGAGCAGTACTTC. Translated: CASSYPSVGGGEQYF.